This TCR beta chain was recovered during a study of T cells in Graves' hyperthyroidism and ophthalmopathy. The study, taken as a whole, reports: Most clonotypes expanded in thyroid above 0.001 were likewise present in blood. Ophthalmopathy was model-predicted a median 6.5 months pre-onset.

What was amplified from RNA transcripts were TCR beta CDR3 regions. When the TCR CDR3 underwent first-round RT-PCR, the HTBI primer set was used. TCRdb itself ran the multiplex PCR reads through MiXCR, one entry per CDR3 protein. The top ten clones hold around a fifth of a sample with 540,000 or so distinct CDR3 sequences, 35% to 55% of them seen once. Comments on this clonotype: What it binds is not known.

CDR1 is SQVTM and CDR2 is ANQGSEA in the germline V gene. Trimming took off 7 bases at V and 4 bases at J, with 17 bases between the two ends. This CDR3 is built from 13 residues. The chain is built from TRBV29-1 and TRBJ2-7; D is ambiguous. Material for sequencing was peripheral blood or thyroid tissue (not recorded which). This clonotype was obtained from an adult woman with Graves' disease, either hyperthyroidism or ophthalmopathy (not recorded which). The CDR3 region is CSAGTTPGYEQYF. CDR3 sequence (DNA): TGCAGCGCCGGCACAACCCCCGGGTACGAGCAGTACTTC.